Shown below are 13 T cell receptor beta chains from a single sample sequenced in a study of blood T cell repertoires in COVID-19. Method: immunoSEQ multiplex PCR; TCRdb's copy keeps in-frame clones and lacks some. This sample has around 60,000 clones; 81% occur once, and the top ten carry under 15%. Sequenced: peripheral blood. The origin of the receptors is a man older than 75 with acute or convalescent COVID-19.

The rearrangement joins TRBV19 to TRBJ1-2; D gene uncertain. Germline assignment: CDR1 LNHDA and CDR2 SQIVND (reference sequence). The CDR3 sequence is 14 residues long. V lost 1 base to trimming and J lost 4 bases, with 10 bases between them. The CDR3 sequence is CASSIGRAGYGYTF. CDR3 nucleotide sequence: TGTGCCAGTAGTATAGGTCGGGCGGGCTATGGCTACACCTTC.

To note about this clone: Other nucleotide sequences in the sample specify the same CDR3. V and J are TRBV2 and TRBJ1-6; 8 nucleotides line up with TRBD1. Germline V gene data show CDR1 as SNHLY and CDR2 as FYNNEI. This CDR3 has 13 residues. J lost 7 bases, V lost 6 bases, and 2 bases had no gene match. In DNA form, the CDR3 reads TGTGCCAGCAGGGGACAGGAGAATTCACCCCTCCACTTT. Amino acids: CASRGQENSPLHF. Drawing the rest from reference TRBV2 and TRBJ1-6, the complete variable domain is EPEVTQTPSHQVTQMGQEVILRCVPISNHLYFYWYRQILGQKVEFLVSFYNNEISEKSEIFDDQFSVERPDGSNFTLKIRSTKLEDSAMYFCASRGQENSPLHFGNGTRLTVT.

CDR3 coding DNA: TGCGCCAGCAGCTTGACAGGGTACGACACTGAAGCTTTCTTT. Translating gives CASSLTGYDTEAFF. This chain joins TRBV5-1 and TRBJ1-1, with D possibly TRBD1 on 6 matching bases. Trimming shortened V by 1 base and J by 3 bases, and 10 bases separated the two germline ends. The length of the CDR3 is 14 residues. Germline CDR1 reads SGHRS; CDR2 reads YFSETQ.

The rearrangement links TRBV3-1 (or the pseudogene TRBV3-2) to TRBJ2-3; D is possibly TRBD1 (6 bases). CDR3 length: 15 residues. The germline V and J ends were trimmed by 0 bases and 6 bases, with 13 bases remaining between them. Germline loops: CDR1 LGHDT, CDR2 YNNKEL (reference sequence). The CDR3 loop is CASSQDQQGLDTQYF. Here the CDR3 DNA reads TGTGCCAGCAGCCAAGATCAGCAGGGGCTGGATACGCAGTATTTT.

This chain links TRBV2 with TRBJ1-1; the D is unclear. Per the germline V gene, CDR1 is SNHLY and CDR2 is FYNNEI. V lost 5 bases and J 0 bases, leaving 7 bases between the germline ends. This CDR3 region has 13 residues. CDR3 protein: CASSYSMNTEAFF. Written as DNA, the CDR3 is TGTGCCAGCAGTTACAGCATGAACACTGAAGCTTTCTTT. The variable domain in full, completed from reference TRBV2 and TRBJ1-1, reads EPEVTQTPSHQVTQMGQEVILRCVPISNHLYFYWYRQILGQKVEFLVSFYNNEISEKSEIFDDQFSVERPDGSNFTLKIRSTKLEDSAMYFCASSYSMNTEAFFGQGTRLTVV.

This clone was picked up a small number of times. The CDR3 DNA sequence: TGTGCCAGCAGTTACTCTTGGCGGGGGGTCTCGAGTGGCGAGACCCAGTACTTC. Protein product: CASSYSWRGVSSGETQYF. The chain combines TRBV6-2 or TRBV6-3 with TRBJ2-5; 8 bases align to TRBD2. V was clipped by 0 bases and J by 5 bases; unmatched bases: 14. Germline CDR1 MNHEY, CDR2 SVGEGT. This CDR3 region has 18 residues.

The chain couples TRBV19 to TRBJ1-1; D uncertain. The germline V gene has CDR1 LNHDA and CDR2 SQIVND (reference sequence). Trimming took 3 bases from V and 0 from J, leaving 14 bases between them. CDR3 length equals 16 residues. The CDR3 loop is CASSIRVDAMNTEAFF. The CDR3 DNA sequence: TGTGCCAGTAGTATTCGGGTCGACGCTATGAACACTGAAGCTTTCTTT.

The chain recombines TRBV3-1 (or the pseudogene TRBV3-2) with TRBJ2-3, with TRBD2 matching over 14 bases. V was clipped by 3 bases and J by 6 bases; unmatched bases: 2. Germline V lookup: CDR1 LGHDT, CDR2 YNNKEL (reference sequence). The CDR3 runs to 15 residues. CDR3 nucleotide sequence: TGTGCCAGCAGCCAGGGACTAGCGGGGGCGGATACGCAGTATTTT. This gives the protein CASSQGLAGADTQYF.

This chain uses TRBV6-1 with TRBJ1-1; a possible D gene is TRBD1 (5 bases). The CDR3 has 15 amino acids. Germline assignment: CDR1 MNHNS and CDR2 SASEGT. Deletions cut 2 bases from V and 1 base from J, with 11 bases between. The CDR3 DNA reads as TGTGCCAGCAGTGAAATCAGGGCGACGAACACTGAAGCTTTCTTT. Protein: CASSEIRATNTEAFF.

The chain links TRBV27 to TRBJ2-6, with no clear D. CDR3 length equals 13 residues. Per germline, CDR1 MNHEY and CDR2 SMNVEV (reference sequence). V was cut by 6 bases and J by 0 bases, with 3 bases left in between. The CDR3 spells CASRYSGANVLTF. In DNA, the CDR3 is TGTGCCAGCAGATACTCTGGGGCCAACGTCCTGACTTTC.

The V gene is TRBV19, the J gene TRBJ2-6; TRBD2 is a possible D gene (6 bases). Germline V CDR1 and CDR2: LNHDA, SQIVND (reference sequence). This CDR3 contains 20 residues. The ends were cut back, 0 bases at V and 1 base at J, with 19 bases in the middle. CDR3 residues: CASSIDHGGNFRSGANVLTF. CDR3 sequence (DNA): TGTGCCAGTAGTATAGATCACGGGGGAAATTTCAGGTCTGGGGCCAACGTCCTGACTTTC.

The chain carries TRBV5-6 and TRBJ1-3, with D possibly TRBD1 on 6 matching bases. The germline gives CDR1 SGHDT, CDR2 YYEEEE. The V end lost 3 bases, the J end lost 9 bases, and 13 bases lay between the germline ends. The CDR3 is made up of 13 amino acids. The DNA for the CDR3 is TGTGCCAGCAGCTGGGAGAAAGGGGGCACCATATATTTT. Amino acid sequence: CASSWEKGGTIYF.

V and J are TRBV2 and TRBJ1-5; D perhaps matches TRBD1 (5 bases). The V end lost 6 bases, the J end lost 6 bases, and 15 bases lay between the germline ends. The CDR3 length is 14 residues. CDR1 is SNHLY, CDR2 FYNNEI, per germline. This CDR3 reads CASRENTGGQPQHF. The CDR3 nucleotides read TGTGCCAGCAGGGAGAACACCGGGGGTCAGCCCCAGCATTTT.